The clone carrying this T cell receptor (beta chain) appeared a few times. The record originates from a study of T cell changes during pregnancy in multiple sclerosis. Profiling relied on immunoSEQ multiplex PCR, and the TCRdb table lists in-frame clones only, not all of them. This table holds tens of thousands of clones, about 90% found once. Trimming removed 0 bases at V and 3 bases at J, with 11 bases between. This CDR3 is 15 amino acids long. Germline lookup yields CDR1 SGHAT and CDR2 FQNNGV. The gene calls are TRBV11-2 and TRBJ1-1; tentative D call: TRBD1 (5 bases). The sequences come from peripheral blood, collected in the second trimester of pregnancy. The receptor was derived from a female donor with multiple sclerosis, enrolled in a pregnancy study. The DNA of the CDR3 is TGTGCCAGCAGCTTAGATCAGGGATCGGACACTGAAGCTTTCTTT. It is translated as CASSLDQGSDTEAFF.